The present T cell receptor beta chain was sequenced within a study of T cell responses to AZD1222 COVID-19 vaccine. Profiled with immunoSEQ multiplex PCR; TCRdb holds only in-frame clones, not every one. The sample gives tens of thousands of clones, 70% to 90% of which show up once; about 9.9% is in the top ten. The V end was cut by 4 bases, the J end by 7 bases, with 10 bases between. The CDR3 runs to 12 residues. CDR1 SGHDT and CDR2 YYEEEE come from the germline V gene. For this clone: Its specificity is not known.

Study-wide findings and caveats: Only a handful of people who got AZD1222 tested seropositive at baseline. There were mostly white British donors and more females than males, and clonal diversity was possibly underestimated. Spike-specific TCR depth and breadth grew after two AZD1222 doses. Among vaccine-associated CD4 TCRs, coverage spanned spike, with dominance at 160-218 and 743-854.

This chain links TRBV5-6 with TRBJ2-3, with D uncertain. This clonotype was obtained from an adult who received the AZD1222 COVID-19 vaccine. Sequenced material: peripheral blood, taken 28 days after the second AZD1222 dose. The CDR3 sequence is CASSPDGNTQYF. The CDR3 DNA reads TGTGCCAGCAGCCCGGACGGAAATACGCAGTATTTT.